These 27 T cell receptor beta chains originate from one sample sequenced in a study of blood T cell repertoires in COVID-19. The assay was immunoSEQ multiplex PCR, and TCRdb's table has in-frame clones only and misses some. The sample shows around 140,000 clones, about 88% of them seen only once. Sequencing was performed on peripheral blood. The receptors derive from a human donor with acute or convalescent COVID-19. The donor label of this sample is uncertain.

This chain connects TRBV27 to TRBJ2-7; 8 positions agree with TRBD1. CDR3 length: 13 residues. Unmatched junction bases numbered 5, after V lost 4 bases and J lost 6 bases. Germline CDR1 is MNHEY and CDR2 is SMNVEV (reference sequence). CDR3 sequence: CASSSRTGLEQYV. The CDR3 DNA is TGTGCCAGCAGTTCCCGGACAGGGCTCGAGCAGTACGTC.

This chain connects TRBV28 to TRBJ1-1, with D perhaps TRBD1 (5 bases). This CDR3 comprises 15 residues. CDR1 is MDHEN and CDR2 is SYDVKM in the germline V gene. Trimming stripped 5 bases from V and 1 base from J, with 14 bases between. The CDR3 coding sequence is TGTGCCAGCAGTAATTTCAGGGAGGCGAACACTGAAGCTTTCTTT. Protein product: CASSNFREANTEAFF.

The V and J genes are TRBV3-1 (or the pseudogene TRBV3-2) and TRBJ1-2, with D tentatively TRBD1 (5 bases). The ends were cut back, 0 bases at V and 8 bases at J, with 16 bases in the middle. Germline V gene data show CDR1 as LGHDT and CDR2 as YNNKEL (reference sequence). The CDR3 is 15 residues long. The CDR3 nucleotides read TGTGCCAGCAGCCAAGAGGCAGGGCGTCTCTCCGGCTACACCTTC. Its protein product is CASSQEAGRLSGYTF.

The chain has TRBV5-6 and TRBJ1-2, with a tentative D call TRBD1 (6 bases). The CDR3 has 14 residues. Germline CDR1 is SGHDT and CDR2 is YYEEEE. Trimming left V 2 bases short and J 4 bases short, with 12 bases between. The CDR3 spells CASSFGGPGYGYTF. CDR3 bases: TGTGCCAGCAGCTTTGGGGGCCCAGGCTATGGCTACACCTTC.

As regards this clone: The junction differs from germline at one of its ends, possibly a read error. CDR3 sequence (DNA): TGCGCCAGCAGCCAGGGACTAGCGGGAGGCTGCCTCTTC. This sequence encodes CASSQGLAGGCLF. The genes are TRBV4-3 and TRBJ2-1, with TRBD2 matching 15 bases. The CDR3 totals 13 residues. Germline values: CDR1 LGHNA, CDR2 YSLEER.

This clone was counted only a few times. This chain joins TRBV7-2 and TRBJ1-3; 9 nucleotides match TRBD1. CDR3 size: 17 residues. Germline CDR1 SGHTA, CDR2 FQGNSA. The V segment lost 4 bases and the J segment 4 bases; nucleotides outside the gene matches: 11. CDR3 amino acids: CASSYGGQGVEGNTIYF. The CDR3 nucleotides read TGTGCCAGCAGCTACGGGGGACAGGGAGTTGAGGGAAACACCATATATTTT.

This chain links TRBV15 with TRBJ2-3, with TRBD2 matching 7 bases. Germline V gives CDR1 LNHNV, CDR2 YYDKDF (reference sequence). Trimming at V came to 2 bases and at J to 2 bases, leaving 7 bases not matched to a gene. The CDR3 is made up of 16 amino acids. CDR3 DNA sequence: TGTGCCACCAGCAGACGCTCCGGGACTAACACAGATACGCAGTATTTT. Protein: CATSRRSGTNTDTQYF.

The CDR3 is CASSLSEVYGYTF. The CDR3 region has the DNA TGTGCCAGCAGTTTATCTGAGGTCTATGGCTACACCTTC. The V gene is TRBV28, the J gene TRBJ1-2; D is uncertain. This CDR3 is built from 13 residues. The germline V and J ends were trimmed by 1 base and 4 bases, with 7 bases remaining between them. Germline V gives CDR1 MDHEN, CDR2 SYDVKM.

This clone was recorded once. This rearrangement joins TRBV4-1 to TRBJ1-2, with a weak D call TRBD1 (6 bases). Germline-derived CDR1 and CDR2 are MGHRA and YSYEKL. The CDR3 contains 16 residues. Trimming stripped 0 bases from V and 3 bases from J, with 14 bases between. As DNA, the CDR3 is TGCGCCAGCAGCCAAGAACCCGACCAGGGGCACTATGGCTACACCTTC. It specifies CASSQEPDQGHYGYTF.

The J gene is TRBJ2-2, the V gene TRBV7-9; D may be TRBD2 (5 bases). Trimming stripped 9 bases from V and 5 bases from J, with 10 bases between. The germline CDR1 and CDR2 sequences are SEHNR and FQNEAQ (reference sequence). The CDR3 contains 12 residues. The CDR3 DNA sequence: TGTGCCAGACACGGACTGACCGGGGAGCTGTTTTTT. Translation gives CARHGLTGELFF.

This chain uses TRBV5-4 with TRBJ1-6; D unclear. Germline assignment: CDR1 SGHNT and CDR2 YYREEE (reference sequence). V was pared by 1 base and J by 9 bases, with 11 bases between. This CDR3 region has 14 residues. CDR3 coding DNA: TGTGCCAGCAGCTTGAAACAGATTAGTTCACCCCTCCACTTT. This translates into CASSLKQISSPLHF.

The chain uses TRBV6-6 and TRBJ2-7; 7 nucleotides align to TRBD1. CDR3 length equals 15 residues. CDR1 is MNHNY, CDR2 SVGAGI, per germline (reference sequence). V shed 4 bases and J 6 bases; nucleotides not matched to a gene: 12. CDR3 DNA: TGTGCCAGCAGTTCGACCGGACAGGTCCACTCCGAGCAGTACGTC. Its translation is CASSSTGQVHSEQYV.

The V call is TRBV9, the J call TRBJ1-1; the D gene is possibly TRBD1 (6 bases). The CDR3 is 14 residues long. Germline-derived CDR1 and CDR2 are SGDLS and YYNGEE. Trimming took 3 bases from V and 4 from J, leaving 13 bases between them. This CDR3 reads CASSAGQFFTEAFF. Written as DNA, the CDR3 is TGTGCCAGCAGCGCAGGACAGTTTTTCACTGAAGCTTTCTTT.

The V call is TRBV2, the J call TRBJ1-6; TRBD1 agrees at 9 bases. The V gene's germline CDR1 is SNHLY and CDR2 FYNNEI. Unmatched junction bases numbered 9, after V lost 6 bases and J lost 9 bases. There are 15 residues in the CDR3. CDR3 region: CASRRDRVNSSPLHF. The CDR3 DNA follows: TGTGCCAGCAGGAGGGACAGGGTCAATAGTTCACCCCTCCACTTT.

The chain has TRBV19 and TRBJ2-1; possibly TRBD2 for D (5 bases). The CDR3 totals 15 residues. Germline-derived CDR1 and CDR2 are LNHDA and SQIVND (reference sequence). The V end was cut by 5 bases, the J end by 7 bases, with 18 bases between. CDR3 in DNA: TGTGCCAGTAGTCCCCGGCAGGCGAGGGAGAATGAGCAGTTCTTC. Translated: CASSPRQARENEQFF. Full variable domain (missing parts from reference TRBV19 and TRBJ2-1): DGGITQSPKYLFRKEGQNVTLSCEQNLNHDAMYWYRQDPGQGLRLIYYSQIVNDFQKGDIAEGYSVSREKKESFPLTVTSAQKNPTAFYLCASSPRQARENEQFFGPGTRLTVL.

V and J are TRBV7-3 and TRBJ2-3; D perhaps matches TRBD2 (5 bases). The CDR3 contains 13 residues. The V gene's germline CDR1 is SGHTA and CDR2 FQGTGA. V was trimmed by 1 base and J by 6 bases, leaving 8 bases between them. CDR3 protein: CASSLSGSDTQYF. CDR3 DNA: TGTGCCAGCAGCTTAAGCGGGTCCGATACGCAGTATTTT.

This clone was seen only once. The CDR3 here is CASSLGGTADQPQHF. For the CDR3, the DNA is TGTGCCAGCAGCTTAGGCGGGACAGCAGATCAGCCCCAGCATTTT. The chain employs TRBV7-2 and TRBJ1-5; 7 bases are a match to TRBD1. Per germline, CDR1 SGHTA and CDR2 FQGNSA. Losses at the gene ends were 1 base for V and 5 bases for J; bases not matched to a gene: 5. This CDR3 is 15 amino acids long.

This clone was observed once. The chain has TRBV12-3 or TRBV12-4 and TRBJ1-2, with 12 bases that match TRBD1. The V gene end was trimmed by 8 bases and the J gene end by 4 bases; junction bases not matched to a gene: 2. CDR3 length: 13 amino acids. The CDR3 nucleotides are TGTGCCAGCCGGGACAGGGGGCCCTATGGCTACACCTTC. Translation gives CASRDRGPYGYTF.

This chain links TRBV28 with TRBJ1-5; 11 bases align to TRBD1. This CDR3 comprises 15 residues. The trim removed 3 bases at V and 2 bases at J, leaving 0 bases unmatched. Looked up from germline, CDR1 is MDHEN and CDR2 is SYDVKM. The CDR3 spells CASSLGQGGNQPQHF. CDR3 nucleotide sequence: TGTGCCAGCAGTTTGGGACAGGGGGGCAATCAGCCCCAGCATTTT.

V gene TRBV5-4 combines with J gene TRBJ2-5; 8 bases fit TRBD2. The CDR3 contains 14 residues. After removal of 4 bases from V and 5 bases from J, the junction contained 7 bases not matched to a gene. Germline V gene sequence: CDR1 SGHNT, CDR2 YYREEE (reference sequence). CDR3 region: CASSPAGVEETQYF. Here the CDR3 DNA reads TGTGCCAGCAGCCCAGCGGGGGTCGAGGAGACCCAGTACTTC.

The rearrangement links TRBV28 to TRBJ1-3; 9 bases map to TRBD1. V gave up 5 bases and J gave up 5 bases; unmatched junction bases: 22. The CDR3 has 20 residues. Per the germline V gene, CDR1 is MDHEN and CDR2 is SYDVKM. The CDR3 loop is CASSPSLAGQGWRTRNTIYF. DNA of the CDR3: TGTGCCAGCAGTCCTTCACTCGCGGGACAGGGTTGGAGGACTCGAAACACCATATATTTT.

The chain carries TRBV24-1 and TRBJ2-7; D possibly corresponds to TRBD2 (5 bases). Germline CDR1 reads KGHDR; CDR2 reads SFDVKD. V dropped 2 bases and J dropped 1 base, with 8 bases sitting between them. The CDR3 consists of 14 residues. CDR3 in amino acids: CATSDSGNSYEQYF. DNA of the CDR3: TGTGCCACCAGTGATTCGGGGAATTCCTACGAGCAGTACTTC.

The chain carries TRBV30 and TRBJ2-5; 7 nucleotides align to TRBD1. Germline trimming cut 4 bases from V and 5 bases from J; bases unmatched to any gene: 4. This CDR3 spans 12 amino acids. Germline CDR1 reads GTSNPN; CDR2 reads SVGIG (reference sequence). Here the CDR3 reads CAWKGAGETQYF. The CDR3 nucleotides read TGTGCCTGGAAGGGGGCGGGTGAGACCCAGTACTTC.

This rearrangement joins TRBV12-3 or TRBV12-4 to TRBJ2-2, with D unclear. Trimming took off 8 bases at V and 5 bases at J, with 12 bases between the two ends. This CDR3 region has 13 residues. The CDR3 coding sequence is TGTGCCAGCGTCTGGAGTGGGACCGGGGAGCTGTTTTTT. The encoded protein is CASVWSGTGELFF.

The rearrangement uses TRBV3-1 (or the pseudogene TRBV3-2) and TRBJ1-6; D call uncertain. The CDR3 runs to 17 residues. From germline, CDR1 is LGHDT and CDR2 YNNKEL (reference sequence). The V end was cut by 4 bases, the J end by 0 bases, with 13 bases between. CDR3 coding DNA: TGTGCCAGCAGCCCCCGAGGAGGGAGCTCCTATAATTCACCCCTCCACTTT. As protein: CASSPRGGSSYNSPLHF.

The gene calls are TRBV6-5 and TRBJ2-7; TRBD2 is a possible D gene (5 bases). This CDR3 is 13 amino acids long. CDR1 is MNHEY, CDR2 SVGAGI, per germline. V lost 6 bases and J 0 bases, leaving 9 bases between the germline ends. The CDR3 region is CASRRGHSYEQYF. The CDR3 DNA follows: TGTGCCAGCAGACGCGGGCACTCCTACGAGCAGTACTTC.

This clone has just a few counts. This chain uses TRBV5-1 with TRBJ2-3; TRBD1 aligns across 10 bases. V lost 0 bases to trimming and J lost 5 bases; unmatched junction nucleotides: 6. This CDR3 contains 16 residues. Germline assignment: CDR1 SGHRS and CDR2 YFSETQ. The CDR3 coding sequence is TGCGCCAGCAGCTTGGCGGGGACAGGGGACATAGATACGCAGTATTTT. Translation gives CASSLAGTGDIDTQYF.